The source of this T cell receptor beta chain is a study of cytomegalovirus exposure and HLA in healthy donors. Study findings and constraints: With high specificity and sensitivity, the classifier reportedly diagnosed cytomegalovirus status.

For this clone: Its antigen is as yet unknown.

The assay was immunoSEQ multiplex PCR, and TCRdb's table has in-frame clones only and misses some. The sample carries roughly 120,000 clones, 86% recorded once. Trimming shortened V by 5 bases and J by 0 bases, and 3 bases separated the two germline ends. This CDR3 comprises 11 residues. Germline V gene lookup returns CDR1 SGHDT and CDR2 YYEEEE. The chain recombines TRBV5-6 with TRBJ2-7; D remains unclear. The clonotype comes from a man aged 18 to 29 in good health and CMV-seronegative. Sequences were obtained from PBMCs. CDR3: CASSYSYEQYF. The CDR3, as DNA: TGTGCCAGCAGTTACTCCTACGAGCAGTACTTC. Variable domain in full (rest from reference TRBV5-6 and TRBJ2-7): DAGVTQSPTHLIKTRGQQVTLRCSPKSGHDTVSWYQQALGQGPQFIFQYYEEEERQRGNFPDRFSGHQFPNYSSELNVNALLLGDSALYLCASSYSYEQYFGPGTRLTVT.